A single sample is the source of the 17 T cell receptor beta chains below, sequenced in a study of response to subunit inactivated influenza vaccine. TCRdb reprocessed the RT-PCR reads with MiXCR, giving one entry per CDR3 protein. This table holds more than 400,000 distinct CDR3 sequences, 9.5% to 13% found once. Specimen: PBMCs from blood, collected more than 35 days after vaccination. The receptor source for this set is a man between 50 and 59 years old who received an inactivated influenza vaccine.

This clonotype showed up just a few times. The genes are TRBV20-1 and TRBJ1-1; D possibly corresponds to TRBD1 (6 bases). The germline V gene has CDR1 DFQATT and CDR2 SNEGSKA (reference sequence). This CDR3 has 15 amino acids. Trimming removed 1 base at V and 0 bases at J, with 12 bases between. The CDR3: CSARVLGDMNTEAFF. DNA for the CDR3: TGCAGTGCTAGAGTCTTGGGGGACATGAACACTGAAGCTTTCTTT.

V and J are TRBV20-1 and TRBJ2-7; 13 bases are a match to TRBD2. The germline V gene has CDR1 DFQATT and CDR2 SNEGSKA (reference sequence). This CDR3 has 16 residues. Trimming at V came to 3 bases and at J to 2 bases, leaving 7 bases not matched to a gene. In DNA form, the CDR3 reads TGCAGTGCTAGCGGACTAGCGGGGGATCTGGCCTACGAGCAGTACTTC. Amino acid sequence: CSASGLAGDLAYEQYF.

This clonotype has at least ten counts. The V call is TRBV15, the J call TRBJ1-3; D is possibly TRBD1 (5 bases). Germline loops: CDR1 LNHNV, CDR2 YYDKDF (reference sequence). This CDR3 contains 16 residues. Trimming pared 0 bases from V and 0 bases from J, leaving 9 bases between. The CDR3 sequence: CATSREGRYSGNTIYF. CDR3 coding DNA: TGTGCCACCAGCAGAGAGGGGCGGTACTCTGGAAACACCATATATTTT.

Only a few counts were recorded for this clonotype. The V and J genes are TRBV9 and TRBJ2-5, with TRBD2 as a possible D gene (5 bases). Per germline, CDR1 SGDLS and CDR2 YYNGEE. Deletions cut 8 bases from V and 3 bases from J, with 17 bases between. The CDR3 totals 14 residues. This chain's CDR3 is CARLGRAPEETQYF. DNA for the CDR3: TGTGCCAGACTTGGGCGGGCCCCTGAAGAGACCCAGTACTTC.

Ten or more counts support this clonotype. V usage is TRBV9 and J usage is TRBJ2-2; TRBD1 matches 8 bases. The trim removed 7 bases at V and 1 base at J, leaving 0 bases unmatched. Germline CDR1 is SGDLS and CDR2 is YYNGEE. The CDR3 extends over 13 amino acids. CDR3 residues: CASGQGNTGELFF. The CDR3 DNA is TGTGCCAGCGGACAGGGGAACACCGGGGAGCTGTTTTTT.

This clonotype was counted at least ten times. This chain joins TRBV29-1 and TRBJ1-2; no clear D gene. Germline CDR1 and CDR2: SQVTM and ANQGSEA. With 4 bases removed from V and 3 bases from J, the gap between germline ends came to 9 bases. CDR3 length: 12 amino acids. In nucleotides, the CDR3 is TGCAGCGTTGTGGGTTCTGACTATGGCTACACCTTC. Amino acids: CSVVGSDYGYTF.

This clonotype appeared a few times. The chain has TRBV20-1 and TRBJ2-3, with 9 bases matching TRBD2. The V and J ends lost 3 bases and 1 base, in that order; junction bases with no gene match: 2. Germline V lookup: CDR1 DFQATT, CDR2 SNEGSKA (reference sequence). CDR3 length: 14 amino acids. In DNA, the CDR3 is TGCAGTGCTAGGGCTAGCGGGGGCACAGATACGCAGTATTTT. Translating gives CSARASGGTDTQYF.

This clonotype appeared a few times. The rearrangement joins TRBV11-2 to TRBJ2-1; D is possibly TRBD2 (7 bases). This CDR3 region has 16 residues. Trimming removed 5 bases at V and 7 bases at J, with 21 bases between. CDR1 and CDR2 from the germline V gene are SGHAT and FQNNGV. This CDR3 is CASSPLGGGLVNEQFF. DNA of the CDR3: TGTGCCAGCAGCCCCTTGGGGGGGGGGCTGGTTAATGAGCAGTTCTTC.

This clonotype was counted a few times. This chain joins TRBV6-2 or TRBV6-3 and TRBJ2-7, with a possible D match to TRBD2 (6 bases). Per the germline V gene, CDR1 is MNHEY and CDR2 is SVGEGT. This CDR3 spans 15 amino acids. Between the trimmed V and J ends, which lost 0 bases and 2 bases, there was a span of 11 bases. In DNA form, the CDR3 reads TGTGCCAGCAGTTACTCCGGGGGTCCCACCTACGAGCAGTACTTC. Protein sequence: CASSYSGGPTYEQYF.

The chain carries TRBV20-1 and TRBJ2-3, with 7 bases matching TRBD1. CDR1 and CDR2 (germline): DFQATT, SNEGSKA (reference sequence). This CDR3 spans 15 amino acids. Unmatched junction bases numbered 6, after V lost 1 base and J lost 2 bases. The CDR3 DNA reads as TGCAGTGCTAGAGCGAGGACAGGAACCACAGATACGCAGTATTTT. This codes for CSARARTGTTDTQYF.

This chain joins TRBV20-1 and TRBJ1-2; TRBD1 matches at 9 bases. The trim removed 5 bases at V and 8 bases at J, leaving 9 bases unmatched. The CDR3 runs to 13 residues. Germline CDR1 is DFQATT and CDR2 is SNEGSKA (reference sequence). CDR3 coding DNA: TGCAGTGCTCCCCGAACAGGGGGCGGCGGCTACACCTTC. Its protein is CSAPRTGGGGYTF.

This chain joins TRBV19 and TRBJ1-5, with TRBD1 as a possible D gene (5 bases). Germline assignment: CDR1 LNHDA and CDR2 SQIVND (reference sequence). CDR3 length: 16 residues. With 5 bases removed from V and 3 bases from J, the gap between germline ends came to 17 bases. The CDR3 loop reads CASSGWGNGLNQPQHF. CDR3 coding DNA: TGTGCCAGTAGTGGGTGGGGGAACGGGCTCAATCAGCCCCAGCATTTT.

This clonotype was seen more than once but under ten times. The rearrangement links TRBV7-8 to TRBJ1-4, with TRBD1 identical over 8 bases. This CDR3 is 15 amino acids long. Germline-derived CDR1 and CDR2 are SGHVS and FQNEAQ. The V segment lost 5 bases and the J segment 8 bases; nucleotides outside the gene matches: 10. CDR3 protein: CASSPTTGEAEKLFF. In nucleotides, the CDR3 is TGTGCCAGCAGCCCAACGACAGGGGAGGCGGAAAAACTGTTTTTT.

The genes are TRBV5-1 and TRBJ1-2; a possible D gene is TRBD1 (5 bases). The germline V and J ends were trimmed by 0 bases and 8 bases, with 11 bases remaining between them. The CDR3 contains 13 residues. The V gene's germline CDR1 is SGHRS and CDR2 YFSETQ. The CDR3 sequence is CASSLDRLGGYTF. As DNA, the CDR3 is TGCGCCAGCAGCTTGGACAGGCTGGGCGGCTACACCTTC.

V is TRBV6-1 and J is TRBJ1-2; 9 bases align to TRBD1. This CDR3 spans 15 amino acids. Germline V gene lookup returns CDR1 MNHNS and CDR2 SASEGT. V lost 8 bases, J lost 4 bases, and 11 bases stayed unmatched. CDR3 region: CASLGNWDRVYGYTF. The CDR3 region has the DNA TGTGCCAGCTTGGGGAATTGGGACAGGGTCTATGGCTACACCTTC.

This clonotype has a handful of counts. J is TRBJ2-7 and V is TRBV20-1; TRBD2 matches at 16 bases. This CDR3 is 17 amino acids long. V lost 7 bases to trimming and J lost 6 bases; unmatched junction nucleotides: 15. From germline, CDR1 is DFQATT and CDR2 SNEGSKA (reference sequence). CDR3 amino acids: CSVATGTSGRAPIEQYF. The CDR3 DNA is TGCAGTGTTGCAACCGGGACTAGCGGGAGGGCCCCCATCGAGCAGTACTTC.

This clonotype has a handful of counts. The J gene is TRBJ2-3, the V gene TRBV20-1; the match to TRBD2 covers 7 bases. After removal of 5 bases from V and 2 bases from J, the junction contained 7 bases not matched to a gene. CDR1 and CDR2 (germline): DFQATT, SNEGSKA (reference sequence). The CDR3 is 14 residues long. The CDR3 here is CSARAGVVTDTQYF. The CDR3 DNA reads as TGCAGTGCTCGGGCGGGAGTCGTCACAGATACGCAGTATTTT.